The sequence of this T cell receptor beta chain was determined in a study of blood T cells in healthy people across ages (dated by TCRdb to 2014 to 2015). Broadly, across the study: Template switching captured roughly one uniquely barcoded TCR beta cDNA molecule per two T cells in model experiments. Using deep sequencing normalized with unique cDNA molecular identifiers, the study measured how TCR beta repertoire diversity changes with age. The donors were divided into four age groups: young (average 16 years), middle-aged (under 40), aged (around 67) and long-lived (about 80). To avoid experimental bias, donors of different ages were randomly spread across the sequencing lanes. For two donors (one aged 18 to 29 and one aged 80 or older), the study analyzed two additional independent replicas of 1 million unique cDNA reads from the same blood draw.

CDR1 SGHDN and CDR2 FVKESK were looked up in the germline V gene. Including the terminal cysteine and phenylalanine, the CDR3 comprises 16 residues. Just CDR3 DNA is preserved here, 48 bases in frame from base 1. On this clonotype itself: What this receptor recognizes is not known. No base quality information exists; no much larger clone differs at one position.

The library was prepared using 5' RACE. Instrument used: Illumina HiSeq 2500. A second PCR of about 7 to 12 cycles was run with a J-beta primer mix and a sample-barcoded 5' primer. A template-switch 5' adaptor carrying 12 random nucleotides introduced a unique molecular identifier onto each TCR beta cDNA molecule. Each sample yielded at least 3 million CDR3-containing paired-end reads. First-strand cDNA was synthesized from all RNA with the Mint cDNA synthesis kit, primed by a TRBC-specific oligonucleotide. Following uracil-DNA glycosylase treatment, all cDNA underwent a first 18-cycle PCR with the universal primers M1SS and BC2_uni_R. Regarding the original processing steps: For normalization, 1 million high-quality reads were randomly selected from each sample, with every read carrying a distinct molecular identifier. Reads sharing molecular identifiers were discarded rather than binned into consensus sequences. MiTCR, set to a Q25 quality threshold and the strictest error-elimination algorithm, was used for CDR3 identification, clonotype clustering and error correction. Lower-bound total TCR beta diversity was estimated with a nonparametric unseen species model using Euler transformation. TCRdb reprocessed the public reads (quality trimming at Q25 with fastp, clone calling with MiXCR) and kept in-frame beta chains. Rows are unified per CDR3 protein, each entry keeping the most common DNA and genes. TCRdb, rather than the study authors, made the V and J calls. Recorded for this sample are about 320,000 distinct CDR3 sequences; roughly a quarter of them occurred a single time. The ten largest clones add up to over 25% of the sample.

Broad study findings and their caveats: The CMV infection status of donors was not known, potentially confounding age-related changes in expanded clonotypes. Observed TCR beta diversity per million T cells fell roughly linearly with age, and a significant reduction was already apparent by age about 38. Conclusive comparison of naive and antigen-experienced compartments was prevented by the profiling of bulk unsorted PBMCs. The long-lived group showed more naive CD4+ T cells, fewer expanded clones and increased TCR diversity than the aged group, suggesting age selection. There was a strong correlation between observed TCR beta diversity and the percentage of naive T cells measured by flow cytometry. Estimates of total diversity from one million sequenced T cells were regarded as lower bounds and underestimates.

The roughly 39 donors, aged about 6 to 95 years, were systemically healthy Caucasian individuals from Russia. Approximately 9.3 milliliters of peripheral blood were drawn from each donor into EDTA-treated Vacutainer tubes. Ficoll-Paque density-gradient centrifugation was used to isolate PBMCs, with at least 6 million obtained per sample. Trizol reagent was used to extract total RNA from PBMCs, with at least 5 micrograms per sample. The percentages of naive CD45RAhigh/CD27high T cells were determined by flow cytometry on a PBMC aliquot from every donor. The TCR was taken from a woman aged 70 to 79 in good health. Sequences were obtained from blood. The sequence is built from TRBV14 and TRBJ2-5, with the D gene tentatively TRBD1 or TRBD2, based on 5 matching bases in each. The J call may be faulty, since TRBJ2-7 better matches the DNA end. CDR3 protein: CASSQAGAPREHEQYF. The sequenced DNA: TGTGCCAGCAGCCAAGCTGGGGCCCCAAGGGAGCACGAGCAGTACTTC.